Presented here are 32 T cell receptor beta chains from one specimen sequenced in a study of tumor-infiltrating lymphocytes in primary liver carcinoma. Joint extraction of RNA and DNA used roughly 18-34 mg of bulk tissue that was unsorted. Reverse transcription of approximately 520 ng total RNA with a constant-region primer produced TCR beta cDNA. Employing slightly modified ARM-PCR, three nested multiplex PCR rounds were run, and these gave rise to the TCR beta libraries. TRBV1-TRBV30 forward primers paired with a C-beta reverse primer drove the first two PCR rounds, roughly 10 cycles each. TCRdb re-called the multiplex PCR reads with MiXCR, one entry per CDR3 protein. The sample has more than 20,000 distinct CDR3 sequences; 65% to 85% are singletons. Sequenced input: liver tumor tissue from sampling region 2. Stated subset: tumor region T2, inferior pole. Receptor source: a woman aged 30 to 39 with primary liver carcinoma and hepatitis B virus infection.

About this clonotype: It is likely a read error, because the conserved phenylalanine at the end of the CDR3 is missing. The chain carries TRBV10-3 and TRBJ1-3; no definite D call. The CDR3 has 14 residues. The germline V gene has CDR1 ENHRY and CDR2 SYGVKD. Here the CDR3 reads CAISESVPGNTIYS. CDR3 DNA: TGTGCCATCAGTGAGTCAGTTCCTGGGAACACCATATATTCT.

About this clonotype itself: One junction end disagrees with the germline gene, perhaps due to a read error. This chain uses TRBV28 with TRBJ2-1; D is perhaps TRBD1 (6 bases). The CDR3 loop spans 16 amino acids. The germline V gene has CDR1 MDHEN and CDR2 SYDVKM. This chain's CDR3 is CANSFEWWQGWNEQFF. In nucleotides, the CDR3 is TGTGCCAACAGTTTCGAGTGGTGGCAGGGGTGGAATGAGCAGTTCTTC.

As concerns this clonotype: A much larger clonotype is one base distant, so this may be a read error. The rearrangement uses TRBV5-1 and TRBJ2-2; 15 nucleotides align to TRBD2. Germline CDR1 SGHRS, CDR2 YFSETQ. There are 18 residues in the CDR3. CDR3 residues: CASFPGLAGGSKTGELFF. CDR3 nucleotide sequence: TGCGCCAGCTTTCCGGGACTAGCGGGAGGATCGAAGACCGGGGAGCTGTTTTTT.

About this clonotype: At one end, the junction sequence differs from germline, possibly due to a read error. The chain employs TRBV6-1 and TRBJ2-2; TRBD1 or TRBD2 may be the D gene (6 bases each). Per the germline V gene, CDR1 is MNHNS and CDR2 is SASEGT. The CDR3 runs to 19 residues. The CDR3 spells CTSSETFPGGAANTGELLF. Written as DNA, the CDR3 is TGTACCAGCAGTGAAACCTTTCCCGGGGGCGCCGCGAACACCGGGGAGCTGCTTTTT.

The DNA for the CDR3 is TGCGCCAGCAGCCAAGCTGTGACGGGAGGTCACATTTTCTACGAGCAGTACTTC. This encodes CASSQAVTGGHIFYEQYF. This chain uses TRBV4-3 with TRBJ2-7; 7 bases map to TRBD2. The germline CDR1 and CDR2 sequences are LGHNA and YSLEER. V gave up 1 base and J gave up 3 bases; unmatched junction bases: 15. This CDR3 has 18 residues.

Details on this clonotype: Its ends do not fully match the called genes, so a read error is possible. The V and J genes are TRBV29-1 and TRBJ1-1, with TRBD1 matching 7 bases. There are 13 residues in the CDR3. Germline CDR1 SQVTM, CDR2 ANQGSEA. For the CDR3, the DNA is TGTAGCGTCCTAGGGGGCCTGAACACCGAAGTTTTCTTT. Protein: CSVLGGLNTEVFF.

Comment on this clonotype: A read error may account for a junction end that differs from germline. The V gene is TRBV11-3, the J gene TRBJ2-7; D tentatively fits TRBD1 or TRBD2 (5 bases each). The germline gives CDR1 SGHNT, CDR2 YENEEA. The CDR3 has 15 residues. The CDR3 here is CASNLGRDLSYEQYF. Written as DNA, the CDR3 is TGTGCCAGCAACTTAGGCCGGGACCTCTCCTACGAGCAGTATTTC.

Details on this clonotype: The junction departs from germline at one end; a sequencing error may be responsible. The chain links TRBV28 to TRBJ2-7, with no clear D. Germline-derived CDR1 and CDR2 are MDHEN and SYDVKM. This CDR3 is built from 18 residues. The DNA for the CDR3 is TGTGCCGGCAGCGATGGGATGAACAAAGACGGGTCTTGGTACGAGCAGTACTTC. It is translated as CAGSDGMNKDGSWYEQYF.

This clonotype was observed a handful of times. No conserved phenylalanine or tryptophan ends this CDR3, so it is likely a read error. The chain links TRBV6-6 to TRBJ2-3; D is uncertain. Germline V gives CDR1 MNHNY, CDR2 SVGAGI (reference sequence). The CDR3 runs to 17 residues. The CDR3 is CACSYQTGPRHTDTQYS. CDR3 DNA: TGTGCCTGCAGTTACCAGACCGGACCTCGACACACAGATACGCAGTATTCT.

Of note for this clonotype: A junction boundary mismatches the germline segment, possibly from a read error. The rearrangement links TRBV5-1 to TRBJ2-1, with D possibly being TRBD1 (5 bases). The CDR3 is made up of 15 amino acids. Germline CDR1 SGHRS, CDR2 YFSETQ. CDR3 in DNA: TGCGCCAGCAGTTTGGGGTACAGGATTACAAATGAGCAGTTCTTC. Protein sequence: CASSLGYRITNEQFF.

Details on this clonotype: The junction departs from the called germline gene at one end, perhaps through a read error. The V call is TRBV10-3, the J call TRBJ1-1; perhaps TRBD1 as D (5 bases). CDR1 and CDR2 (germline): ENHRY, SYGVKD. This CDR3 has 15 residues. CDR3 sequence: CAISESTAMLTETFF. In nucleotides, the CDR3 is TGTGCCATCAGTGAGTCGACAGCGATGTTGACTGAAACTTTCTTT.

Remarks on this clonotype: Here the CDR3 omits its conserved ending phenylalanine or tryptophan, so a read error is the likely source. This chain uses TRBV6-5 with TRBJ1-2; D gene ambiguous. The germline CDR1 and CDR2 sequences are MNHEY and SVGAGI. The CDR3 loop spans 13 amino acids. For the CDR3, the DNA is TGTGTCAGCAGTGGAACGGTTAACAATGGCTACACCCTC. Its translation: CVSSGTVNNGYTL.

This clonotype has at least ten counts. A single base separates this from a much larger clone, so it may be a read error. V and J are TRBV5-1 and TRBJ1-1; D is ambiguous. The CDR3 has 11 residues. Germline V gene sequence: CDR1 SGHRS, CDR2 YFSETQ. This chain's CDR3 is CACSLGNEAFF. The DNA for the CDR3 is TGCGCCTGCAGCTTGGGTAATGAAGCTTTCTTT.

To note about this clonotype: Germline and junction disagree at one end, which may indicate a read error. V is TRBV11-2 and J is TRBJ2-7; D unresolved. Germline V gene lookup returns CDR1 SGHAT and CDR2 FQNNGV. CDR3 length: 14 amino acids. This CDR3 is CASSLSDGVYEQYF. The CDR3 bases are TGTGCTAGCAGCTTAAGCGACGGAGTCTACGAGCAGTACTTC.

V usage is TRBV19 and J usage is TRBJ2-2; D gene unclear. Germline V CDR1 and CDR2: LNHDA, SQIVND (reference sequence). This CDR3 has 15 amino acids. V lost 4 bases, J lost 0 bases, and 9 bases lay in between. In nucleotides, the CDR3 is TGTGCCAGTAGTAGGCAAAACTCGAACACCGGGGAGCTGTTTTTT. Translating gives CASSRQNSNTGELFF.

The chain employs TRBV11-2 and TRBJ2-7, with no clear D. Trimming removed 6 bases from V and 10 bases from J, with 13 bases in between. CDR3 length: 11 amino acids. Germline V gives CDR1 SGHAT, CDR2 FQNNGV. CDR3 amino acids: CASSPTSDQYF. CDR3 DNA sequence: TGTGCCAGCAGTCCAACAAGTGACCAGTACTTC.

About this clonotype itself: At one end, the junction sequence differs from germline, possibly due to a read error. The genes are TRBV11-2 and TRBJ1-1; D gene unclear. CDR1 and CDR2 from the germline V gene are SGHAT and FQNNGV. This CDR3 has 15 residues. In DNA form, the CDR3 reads TGTGACAGCAGCTTAAAAAGAGGGAGGTTATATGGAGCTTTCTTT. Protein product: CDSSLKRGRLYGAFF.

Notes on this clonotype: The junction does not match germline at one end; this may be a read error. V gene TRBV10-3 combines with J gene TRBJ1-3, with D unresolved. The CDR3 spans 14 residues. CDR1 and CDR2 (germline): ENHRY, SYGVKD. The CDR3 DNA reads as TGTGCAATCAGTGAGTCAGTATCTGGAGACACCATATATTTT. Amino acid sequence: CAISESVSGDTIYF.

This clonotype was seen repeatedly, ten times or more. The CDR3 region is CASSRQGGLSALHF. CDR3 DNA: TGCGCCAGCAGCCGACAGGGGGGACTCTCTGCCCTCCACTTT. The chain recombines TRBV5-1 with TRBJ1-6, with 9 bases lining up with TRBD1. V lost 4 bases and J lost 14; bases outside the gene matches: 10. Germline CDR1 reads SGHRS; CDR2 reads YFSETQ. The CDR3 covers 14 residues.

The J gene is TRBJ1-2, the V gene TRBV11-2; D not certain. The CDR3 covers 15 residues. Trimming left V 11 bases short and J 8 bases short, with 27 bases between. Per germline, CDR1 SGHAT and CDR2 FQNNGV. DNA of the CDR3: TGTGCCGGTAGCTTAGATGAGATGGCAGTGAGAGGCTACACCTTC. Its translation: CAGSLDEMAVRGYTF.

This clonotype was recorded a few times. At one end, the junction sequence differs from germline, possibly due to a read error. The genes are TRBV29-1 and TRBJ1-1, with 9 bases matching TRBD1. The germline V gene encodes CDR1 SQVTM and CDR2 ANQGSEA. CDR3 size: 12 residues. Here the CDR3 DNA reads TGTAACGTCGAGACAGGGGGCACTGAAGCTTTCTTT. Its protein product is CNVETGGTEAFF.

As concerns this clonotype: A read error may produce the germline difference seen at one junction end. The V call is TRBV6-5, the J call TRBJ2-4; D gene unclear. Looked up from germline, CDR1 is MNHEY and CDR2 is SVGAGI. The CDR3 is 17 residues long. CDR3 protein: CVSSPDPGLFAKNTQYF. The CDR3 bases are TGTGTCAGCAGTCCCGATCCCGGCTTGTTTGCCAAAAACACTCAGTACTTC.

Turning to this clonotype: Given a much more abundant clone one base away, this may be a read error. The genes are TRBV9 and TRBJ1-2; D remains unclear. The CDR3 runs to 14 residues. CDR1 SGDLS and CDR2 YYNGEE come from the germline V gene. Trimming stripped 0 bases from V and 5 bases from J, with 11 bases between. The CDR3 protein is CASSVGDGSYGYTF. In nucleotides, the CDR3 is TGTGCCAGCAGCGTAGGCGACGGATCTTATGGCTACACCTTC.

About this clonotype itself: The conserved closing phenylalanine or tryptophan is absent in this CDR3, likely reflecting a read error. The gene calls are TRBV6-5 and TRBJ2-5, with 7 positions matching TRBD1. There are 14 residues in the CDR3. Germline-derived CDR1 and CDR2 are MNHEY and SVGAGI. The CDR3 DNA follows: TGTGCCGGCAGTTACTCGACAGGGCTAGAAACCCAGTACTCC. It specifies CAGSYSTGLETQYS.

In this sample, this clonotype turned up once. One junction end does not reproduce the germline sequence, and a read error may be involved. The CDR3 is CTSSSSQRYTGEPFF. The DNA for the CDR3 is TGTACCAGCAGTTCGAGTCAGCGATACACCGGGGAGCCGTTTTTT. This rearrangement joins TRBV6-5 to TRBJ2-2, with D perhaps matching TRBD2 (5 bases). This CDR3 is 15 amino acids long. The germline V gene encodes CDR1 MNHEY and CDR2 SVGAGI.

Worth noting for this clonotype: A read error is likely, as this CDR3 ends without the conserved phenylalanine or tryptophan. The CDR3 DNA sequence: TGCGCCAGGAGCCAAGCTGTGACGAGGGGTCACATTAGCTACGAGCAGTACTTA. Its translation: CARSQAVTRGHISYEQYL. The chain recombines TRBV4-3 with TRBJ2-7; D might be TRBD1 or TRBD2, each matching 5 bases. Germline V gene lookup returns CDR1 LGHNA and CDR2 YSLEER. CDR3 length: 18 residues.

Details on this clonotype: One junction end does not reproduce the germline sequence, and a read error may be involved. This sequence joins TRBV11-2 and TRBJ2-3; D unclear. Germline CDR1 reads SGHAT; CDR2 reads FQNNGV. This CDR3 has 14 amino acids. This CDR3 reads CTSNLAHSTDTQYF. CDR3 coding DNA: TGTACCAGCAACTTAGCTCATAGCACAGATACGCAGTATTTT.

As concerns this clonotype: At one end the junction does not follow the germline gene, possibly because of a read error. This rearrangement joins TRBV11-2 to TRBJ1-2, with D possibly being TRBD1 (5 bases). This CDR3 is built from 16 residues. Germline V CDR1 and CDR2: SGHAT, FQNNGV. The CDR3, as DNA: TGTGCTAGCAGCCCACGAGGAGGGGATCGGAGCTATGGCTACACCTTC. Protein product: CASSPRGGDRSYGYTF.

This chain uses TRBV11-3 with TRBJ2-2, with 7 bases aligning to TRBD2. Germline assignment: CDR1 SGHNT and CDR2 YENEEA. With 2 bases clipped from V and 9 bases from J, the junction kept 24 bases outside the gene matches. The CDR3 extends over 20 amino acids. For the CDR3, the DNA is TGTGCCAGCAGCTTATGCCGGACTAGTGGGAGGGCCGGAAAGGGCTGGGAGCTGTTTTTT. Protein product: CASSLCRTSGRAGKGWELFF.

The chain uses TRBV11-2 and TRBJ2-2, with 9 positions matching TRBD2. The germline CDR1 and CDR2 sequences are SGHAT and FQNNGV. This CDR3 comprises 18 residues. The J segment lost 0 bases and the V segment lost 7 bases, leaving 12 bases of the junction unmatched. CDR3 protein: CASNSPRAGGSNTGELFF. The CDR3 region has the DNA TGTGCCAGCAACTCACCCCGAGCGGGAGGTTCGAACACCGGGGAGCTGTTTTTT.

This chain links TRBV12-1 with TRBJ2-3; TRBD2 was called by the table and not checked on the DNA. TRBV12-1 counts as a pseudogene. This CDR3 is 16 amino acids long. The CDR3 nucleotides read TGTGCAAGCGGCTCAGAGCTAGCGGGGGACACTAATACGCAGTATTTT. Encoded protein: CASGSELAGDTNTQYF.

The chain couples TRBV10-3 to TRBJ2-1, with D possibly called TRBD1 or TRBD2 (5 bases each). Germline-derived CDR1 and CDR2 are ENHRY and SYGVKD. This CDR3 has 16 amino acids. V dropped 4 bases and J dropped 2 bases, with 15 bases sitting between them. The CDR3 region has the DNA TGTGCCATCAGTGTGTCGGCAGTGGGGGCCTACAATGAGCAGTTCTTC. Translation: CAISVSAVGAYNEQFF.